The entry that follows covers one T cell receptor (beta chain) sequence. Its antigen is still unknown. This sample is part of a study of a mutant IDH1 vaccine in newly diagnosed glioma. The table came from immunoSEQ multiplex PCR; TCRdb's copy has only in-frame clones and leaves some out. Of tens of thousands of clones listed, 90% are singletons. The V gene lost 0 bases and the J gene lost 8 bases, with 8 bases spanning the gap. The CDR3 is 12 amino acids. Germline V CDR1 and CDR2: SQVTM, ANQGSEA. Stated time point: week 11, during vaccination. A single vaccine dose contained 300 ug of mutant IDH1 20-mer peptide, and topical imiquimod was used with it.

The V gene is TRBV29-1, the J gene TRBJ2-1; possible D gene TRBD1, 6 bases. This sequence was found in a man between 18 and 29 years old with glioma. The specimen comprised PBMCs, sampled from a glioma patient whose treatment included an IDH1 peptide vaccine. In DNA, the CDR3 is TGCAGCGTTGAAGATCCAGGGGATGAGCAGTTCTTC. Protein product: CSVEDPGDEQFF.